The rows below give T cell receptor beta chains drawn from one sample of a study of blood T cell repertoires in COVID-19. Data came from immunoSEQ multiplex PCR; TCRdb stores just in-frame clones and leaves some out. The sample has more than 100,000 clones; around 86% are singletons. The sequenced material came from peripheral blood. These receptors originate from a man older than 75 with acute or convalescent COVID-19. Both conserved end residues are part of each CDR3. D genes are given only for firm matches. The listing skips clone size in some rows; elsewhere it reads once, few, many or a size class.

once	TRBV5-8	TRBD1	TRBJ1-5	CASSTGGLGNQPQHF	TGTGCCAGCAGTACAGGGGGCTTGGGCAATCAGCCCCAGCATTTT
.	TRBV20-1	.	TRBJ2-3	CSASPWTLSTDTQYF	TGCAGTGCTAGTCCCTGGACTCTAAGCACAGATACGCAGTATTTT
once	TRBV11-3	TRBD2	TRBJ2-3	CASSAGLVTDTQYF	TGTGCCAGCAGCGCCGGACTAGTTACAGATACGCAGTATTTT
.	TRBV5-1	TRBD2	TRBJ2-1	CASSSEAGANEQFF	TGCGCCAGCAGCTCGGAGGCGGGAGCAAATGAGCAGTTCTTC
.	TRBV6-2/TRBV6-3	TRBD2	TRBJ2-5	CASSYGGGLAEETQYF	TGTGCCAGCAGTTACGGCGGTGGACTAGCGGAAGAGACCCAGTACTTC
.	TRBV19	TRBD1	TRBJ2-7	CASSIAGQGSAYEQYF	TGTGCCAGTAGTATAGCGGGACAGGGGTCCGCCTACGAGCAGTACTTC
.	TRBV7-3	TRBD1	TRBJ2-1	CASSLMTGDNEQFF	TGTGCCAGCAGCTTAATGACAGGGGACAATGAGCAGTTCTTC
.	TRBV5-1	.	TRBJ2-6	CASSGGSSGANVLTF	TGCGCCAGCAGCGGCGGCAGCTCTGGGGCCAACGTCCTGACTTTC
.	TRBV19	TRBD1	TRBJ1-4	CASSTGLSEKLFF	TGTGCCAGTTCGACAGGGTTAAGTGAAAAACTGTTTTTT
.	TRBV18	TRBD1	TRBJ2-7	CASSPGQTNSYEQYF	TGTGCCAGCTCACCGGGACAGACCAACTCCTACGAGCAGTACTTC
.	TRBV5-6	TRBD1	TRBJ1-1	CASSSRGDRTKAFF	TGTGCCAGCAGCTCTCGGGGGGACAGGACTAAAGCTTTCTTT
.	TRBV19	.	TRBJ2-4	CASSMTGDKNIQYF	TGTGCCAGTAGTATGACCGGGGACAAAAACATTCAGTACTTC
once	TRBV5-1	.	TRBJ2-3	CASSFPAGTDTQYF	TGCGCCAGCAGCTTCCCGGCGGGCACAGATACGCAGTATTTT
.	TRBV3-1/TRBV3-2	TRBD1	TRBJ2-2	CASSHGQGPTGELFF	TGTGCCAGCAGCCATGGACAGGGTCCCACCGGGGAGCTGTTTTTT
once	TRBV9	TRBD1	TRBJ1-3	CASSVGTVGNTIYF	TGTGCCAGCAGCGTGGGGACAGTGGGAAACACCATATATTTT
.	TRBV6-2/TRBV6-3	.	TRBJ1-5	CASSPLGSGVRNQPQHF	TGTGCCAGCAGCCCTTTGGGCTCGGGGGTACGGAATCAGCCCCAGCATTTT
.	TRBV7-9	.	TRBJ1-1	CASSLEVGGGAFF	TGTGCCAGCAGCTTAGAAGTGGGTGGAGGGGCTTTCTTT